This T cell receptor (beta chain) appears in the sequencing data of a study of vaccination and CD4 T cells after COVID-19. The overall study: Convalescent cases comprised about 9 mild and one severe, all SARS-CoV-2 positive by nasal swab PCR. Overlapping spike pools from SARS-CoV-2 and HCoV-NL63, HCoV-OC43 and HCoV-229E served as culture stimuli. Findings and limits, study-wide: In convalescent patients, 304 of 307 vaccine-specific clones were spike mono-reactive.

With regard to this clonotype: The antigen is undetermined.

Treatment specified: approximately 11-day PBMC culture with coronavirus spike peptide pools or control peptides (ViraFEST assay). Cells received half-medium changes with fresh IL-2 medium on days 3 and 7. Researchers used the Oncomine TCR Beta short-read assay to sequence DNA from cultured CD4+ T cells. TCRdb itself ran the PCR reads through MiXCR, one entry per CDR3 protein. The sample yields some 7,100 distinct CDR3 sequences, about three quarters seen once. This CDR3 has 12 residues. Trimming cost V 2 bases and J 2 bases, with 1 base left between them. Germline CDR1 and CDR2: KGHDR and SFDVKD. This chain uses TRBV24-1 with TRBJ2-3; D is unclear. The sample consisted of CD4+ T cells from blood, cultured in vitro. The source is a human donor who had recovered from COVID-19. Written as DNA, the CDR3 is TGTGCCACCAGTGATTACACAGATACGCAGTATTTT. It specifies CATSDYTDTQYF.